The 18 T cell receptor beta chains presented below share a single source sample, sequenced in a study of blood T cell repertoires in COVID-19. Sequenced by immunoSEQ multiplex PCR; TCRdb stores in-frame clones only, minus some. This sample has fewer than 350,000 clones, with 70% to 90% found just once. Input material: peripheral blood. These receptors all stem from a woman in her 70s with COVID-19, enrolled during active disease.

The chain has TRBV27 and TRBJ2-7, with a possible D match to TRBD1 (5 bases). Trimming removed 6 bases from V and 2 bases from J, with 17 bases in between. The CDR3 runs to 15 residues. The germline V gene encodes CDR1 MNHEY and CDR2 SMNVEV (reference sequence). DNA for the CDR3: TGTGCCAGCAGCATATCAGGGTCGAGGACCTACGAGCAGTACTTC. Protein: CASSISGSRTYEQYF.

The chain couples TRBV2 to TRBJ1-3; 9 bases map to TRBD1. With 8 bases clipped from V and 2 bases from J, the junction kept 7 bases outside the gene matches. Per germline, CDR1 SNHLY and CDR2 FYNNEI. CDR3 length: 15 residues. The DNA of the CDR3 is TGTGCCAGCGGGGGACAGGGAAGGCCTGGAAACACCATATATTTT. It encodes CASGGQGRPGNTIYF.

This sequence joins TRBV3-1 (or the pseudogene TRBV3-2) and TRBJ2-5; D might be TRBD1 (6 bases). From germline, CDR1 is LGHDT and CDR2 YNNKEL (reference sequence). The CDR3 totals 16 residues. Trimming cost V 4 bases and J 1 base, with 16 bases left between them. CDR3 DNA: TGTGCCAGCAGCCGGACAGAAGCTATACTCCAAGAGACCCAGTACTTC. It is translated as CASSRTEAILQETQYF.

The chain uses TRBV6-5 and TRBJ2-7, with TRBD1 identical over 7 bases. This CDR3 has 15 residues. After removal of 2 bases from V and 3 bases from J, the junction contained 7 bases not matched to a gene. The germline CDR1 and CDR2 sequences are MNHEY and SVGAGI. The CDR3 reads CASSYLTRQGYEQYF. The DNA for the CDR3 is TGTGCCAGCAGTTACCTCACGAGACAGGGCTACGAGCAGTACTTC.

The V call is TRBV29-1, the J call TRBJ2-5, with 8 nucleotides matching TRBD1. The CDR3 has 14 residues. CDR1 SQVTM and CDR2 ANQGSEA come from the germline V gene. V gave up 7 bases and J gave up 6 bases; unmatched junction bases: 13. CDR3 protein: CSADPGQDSKTQYF. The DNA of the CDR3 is TGCAGCGCTGACCCGGGACAGGATTCGAAGACCCAGTACTTC.

CDR3 nucleotides: TGTGCCAGCAGTGCAGGTAGACAGGGGAATGGCTACACCTTC. Protein: CASSAGRQGNGYTF. The chain couples TRBV25-1 to TRBJ1-2; 8 bases are shared with TRBD1. Germline CDR1 is MGHDK and CDR2 is SYGVNS. The CDR3 sequence is 14 residues long. Trimming took 4 bases from V and 6 from J; bases not matched to a gene: 7.

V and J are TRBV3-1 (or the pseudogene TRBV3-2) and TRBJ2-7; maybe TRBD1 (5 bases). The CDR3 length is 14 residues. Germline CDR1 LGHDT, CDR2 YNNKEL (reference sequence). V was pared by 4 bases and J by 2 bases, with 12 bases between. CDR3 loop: CASSPRTGAYEQYF. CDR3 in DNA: TGTGCCAGCAGCCCCCGAACAGGCGCCTACGAGCAGTACTTC.

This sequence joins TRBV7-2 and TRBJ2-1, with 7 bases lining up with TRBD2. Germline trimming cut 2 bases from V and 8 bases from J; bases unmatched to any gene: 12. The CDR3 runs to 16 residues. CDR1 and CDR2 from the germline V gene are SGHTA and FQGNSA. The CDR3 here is CASSLPTGGRPDEQFF. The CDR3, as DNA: TGTGCCAGCAGCTTACCGACGGGGGGTCGTCCCGATGAGCAGTTCTTC.

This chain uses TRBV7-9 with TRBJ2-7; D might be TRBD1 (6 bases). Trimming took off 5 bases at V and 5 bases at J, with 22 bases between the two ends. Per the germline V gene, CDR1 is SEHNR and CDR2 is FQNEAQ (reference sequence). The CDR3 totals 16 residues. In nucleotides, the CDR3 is TGTGCCAGCAGCGGCACCATGAGCAGGGGTAGGGACGAGCAGTACTTC. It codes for CASSGTMSRGRDEQYF.

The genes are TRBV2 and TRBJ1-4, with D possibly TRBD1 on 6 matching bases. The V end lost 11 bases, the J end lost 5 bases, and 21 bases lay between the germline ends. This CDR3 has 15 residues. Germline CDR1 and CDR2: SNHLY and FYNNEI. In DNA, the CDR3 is TGTGCCTCACAAACGACAGGTGAAAGAAATGAAAAACTGTTTTTT. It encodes CASQTTGERNEKLFF.

The CDR3 DNA reads as TGTGCCAGCAGTCCAGGGACAGCCCAAGCTTTCTTT. This gives the protein CASSPGTAQAFF. J is TRBJ1-1 and V is TRBV12-3 or TRBV12-4; the match to TRBD1 covers 7 bases. Trimming removed 5 bases from V and 9 bases from J; junction bases left unmatched: 6. The CDR3 contains 12 residues.

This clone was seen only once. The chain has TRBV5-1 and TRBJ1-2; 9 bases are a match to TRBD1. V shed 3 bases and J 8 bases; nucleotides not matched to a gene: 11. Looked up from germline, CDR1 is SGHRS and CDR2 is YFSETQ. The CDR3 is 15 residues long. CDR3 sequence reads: CASSSRPGQGRGYTF. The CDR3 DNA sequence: TGCGCCAGCAGCTCTCGCCCGGGACAGGGAAGGGGCTACACCTTC.

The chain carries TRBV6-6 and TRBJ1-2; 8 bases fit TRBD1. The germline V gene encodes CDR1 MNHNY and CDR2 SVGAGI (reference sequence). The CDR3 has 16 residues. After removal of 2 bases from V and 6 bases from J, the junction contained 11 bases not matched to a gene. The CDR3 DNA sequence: TGTGCCAGCAGTTACCAACTCCAGGGGGCGCGGGATGGCTACACCTTC. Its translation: CASSYQLQGARDGYTF.

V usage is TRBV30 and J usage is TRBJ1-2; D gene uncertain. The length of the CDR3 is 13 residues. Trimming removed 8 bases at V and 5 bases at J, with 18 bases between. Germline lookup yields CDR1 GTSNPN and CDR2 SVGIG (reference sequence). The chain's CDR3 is CALDTLRSYGYTF. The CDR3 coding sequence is TGTGCCCTAGATACTCTTCGCTCATATGGCTACACCTTC.

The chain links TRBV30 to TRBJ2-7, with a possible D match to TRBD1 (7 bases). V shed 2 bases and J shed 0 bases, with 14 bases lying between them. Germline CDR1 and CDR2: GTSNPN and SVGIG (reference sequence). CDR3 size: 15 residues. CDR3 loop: CAWSSRRGASYEQYF. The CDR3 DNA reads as TGTGCCTGGAGTTCGCGCAGGGGGGCCTCCTACGAGCAGTACTTC.

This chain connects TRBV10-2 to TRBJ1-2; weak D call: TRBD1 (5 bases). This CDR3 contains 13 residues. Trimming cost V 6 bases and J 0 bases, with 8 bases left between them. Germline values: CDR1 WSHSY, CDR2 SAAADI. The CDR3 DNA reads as TGCGCCAGCAGCCGGGGGACTAACTATGGCTACACCTTC. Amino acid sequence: CASSRGTNYGYTF.

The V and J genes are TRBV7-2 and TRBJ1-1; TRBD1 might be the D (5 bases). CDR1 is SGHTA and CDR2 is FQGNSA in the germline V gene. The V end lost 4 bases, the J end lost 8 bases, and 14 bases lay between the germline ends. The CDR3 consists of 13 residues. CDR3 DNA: TGTGCCAGCAGCTCGCAGGGTGAACGAGAAGCTTTCTTT. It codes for CASSSQGEREAFF.

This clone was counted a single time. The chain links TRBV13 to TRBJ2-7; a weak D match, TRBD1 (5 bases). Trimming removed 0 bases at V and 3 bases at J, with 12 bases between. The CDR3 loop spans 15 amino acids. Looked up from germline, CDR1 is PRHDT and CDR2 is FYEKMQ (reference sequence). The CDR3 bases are TGTGCCAGCAGCTTAGGGAAGACAGCCATCTACGAGCAGTACTTC. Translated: CASSLGKTAIYEQYF. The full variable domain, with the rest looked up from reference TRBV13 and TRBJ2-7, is AAGVIQSPRHLIKEKRETATLKCYPIPRHDTVYWYQQGPGQDPQFLISFYEKMQSDKGSIPDRFSAQQFSDYHSELNMSSLELGDSALYFCASSLGKTAIYEQYFGPGTRLTVT.